This TCR beta chain was sequenced during a study of cytomegalovirus exposure and HLA in healthy donors. General study findings and limits: For cytomegalovirus status, the classifier reportedly gave diagnoses with high specificity and sensitivity. Most TCR sequences proved rare, with some public TCRs found in many donors.

V lost 2 bases and J 2 bases, leaving 7 bases between the germline ends. The germline CDR1 and CDR2 sequences are ENHRY and SYGVKD. The CDR3 length is 13 residues. As for this clone: What it binds is unknown.

This table comes from immunoSEQ multiplex PCR, and its TCRdb copy is limited to in-frame clones, with some not included. The top ten hold just over 3% of the sample, which has around 260,000 clones, roughly 87% seen once. V and J are TRBV10-3 and TRBJ2-7; no reliable D call. What was sequenced was PBMCs. The receptor was isolated from a woman between 25 and 40 years old in good health and CMV-seronegative. CDR3 residues: CAISEVRTYEQYF. The CDR3 DNA is TGTGCCATCAGTGAGGTCAGAACCTACGAGCAGTACTTC.